This TCR beta chain was sequenced in a study of blood T cells in healthy people across ages. This CDR3 comprises 14 residues. Germline V gene lookup returns CDR1 LGHDT and CDR2 YNNKEL (reference sequence). Notes on this clonotype: At one of its ends the junction is not consistent with the germline gene, which may arise from a read error.

A second 7 to 11 cycle PCR used barcoded and J-beta primers. TCRdb re-called the 5' RACE reads through MiXCR, storing one row per CDR3 protein. The sample consists of over a million distinct CDR3 sequences, more than 35% of them appearing once. The chain recombines TRBV3-1 with TRBJ2-7; D not resolved. Sequencing input: blood. The sequence derives from a woman aged 60 to 75 in good health. Here the CDR3 reads CAGSQVGSVYEQYF. The CDR3 DNA sequence: TGTGCCGGCAGCCAAGTGGGCTCGGTCTACGAGCAGTACTTC.